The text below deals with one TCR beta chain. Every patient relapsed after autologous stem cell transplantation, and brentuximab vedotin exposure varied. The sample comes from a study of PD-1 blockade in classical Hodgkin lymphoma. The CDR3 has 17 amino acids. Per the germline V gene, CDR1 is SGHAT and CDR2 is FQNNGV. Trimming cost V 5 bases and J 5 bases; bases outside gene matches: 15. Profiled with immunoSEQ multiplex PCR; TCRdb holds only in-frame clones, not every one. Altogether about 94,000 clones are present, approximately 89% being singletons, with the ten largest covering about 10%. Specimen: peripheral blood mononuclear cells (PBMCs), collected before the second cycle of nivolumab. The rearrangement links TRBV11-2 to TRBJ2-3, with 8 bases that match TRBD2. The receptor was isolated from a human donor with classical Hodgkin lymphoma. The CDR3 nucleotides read TGTGCCAGCAGCCACGGAGCGGGGGAAGGGCTAGGAGATACGCAGTATTTT. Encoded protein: CASSHGAGEGLGDTQYF.